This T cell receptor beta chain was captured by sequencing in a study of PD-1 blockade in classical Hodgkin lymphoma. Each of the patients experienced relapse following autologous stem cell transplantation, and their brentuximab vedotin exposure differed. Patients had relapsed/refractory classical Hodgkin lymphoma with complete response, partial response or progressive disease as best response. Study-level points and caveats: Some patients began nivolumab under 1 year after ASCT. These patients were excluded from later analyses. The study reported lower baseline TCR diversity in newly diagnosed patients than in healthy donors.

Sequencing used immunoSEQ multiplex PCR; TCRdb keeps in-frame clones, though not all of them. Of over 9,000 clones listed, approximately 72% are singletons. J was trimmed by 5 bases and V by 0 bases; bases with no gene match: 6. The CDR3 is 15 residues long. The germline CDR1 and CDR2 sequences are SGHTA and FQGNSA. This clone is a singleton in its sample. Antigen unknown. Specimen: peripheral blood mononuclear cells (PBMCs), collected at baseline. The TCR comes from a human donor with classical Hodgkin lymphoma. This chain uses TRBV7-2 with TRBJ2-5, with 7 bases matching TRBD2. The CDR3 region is CASSLAGGVWETQYF. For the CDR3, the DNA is TGTGCCAGCAGCTTAGCGGGGGGGGTTTGGGAGACCCAGTACTTC.